What follows is one TCR beta chain and its context. Its antigen remains unidentified. Profiling relied on immunoSEQ multiplex PCR, and the TCRdb table lists in-frame clones only, not all of them. The profile shows 20,000 to 30,000 clones, over 60% of them singletons. Prior to sequencing, the ViraFEST assay stimulated PBMC with viral peptide pools, which expanded the antigen-specific CD4+ T cells. CD4+ T cells were isolated after 10 days of culture. Two-dose BNT162b2 or mRNA-1273 vaccination was given to participants. Wells containing 1.5 million to 2 million PBMC each were cultured with 10 IU/ml IL-2 and about 10 ug/ml peptides. The data belong to a study of vaccination effects on CD4 cells after COVID-19. On the study more broadly: It was a median of 72 days after the second dose that post-vaccine samples were obtained. The study's findings and limits: Clones from infection and from vaccination both contracted markedly late after vaccination.

This sample comprised CD4+ T cells from PBMCs cultured with SARS-CoV-2 spike peptides, obtained after COVID-19 vaccination. The clonotype originates from a human donor who received a COVID-19 vaccine. Some clones in this sample may be carry-over from other donors' samples.

The CDR3 is CASYRVGNTEAFF. CDR3 DNA: TGTGCCAGCTACAGGGTTGGGAACACTGAAGCTTTCTTT. This sequence joins TRBV6-5 and TRBJ1-1, with D tentatively TRBD1 (6 bases). The CDR3 totals 13 residues. V was shortened by 8 bases and J by 1 base, with 11 bases between the two germline ends. Germline loops: CDR1 MNHEY, CDR2 SVGAGI.